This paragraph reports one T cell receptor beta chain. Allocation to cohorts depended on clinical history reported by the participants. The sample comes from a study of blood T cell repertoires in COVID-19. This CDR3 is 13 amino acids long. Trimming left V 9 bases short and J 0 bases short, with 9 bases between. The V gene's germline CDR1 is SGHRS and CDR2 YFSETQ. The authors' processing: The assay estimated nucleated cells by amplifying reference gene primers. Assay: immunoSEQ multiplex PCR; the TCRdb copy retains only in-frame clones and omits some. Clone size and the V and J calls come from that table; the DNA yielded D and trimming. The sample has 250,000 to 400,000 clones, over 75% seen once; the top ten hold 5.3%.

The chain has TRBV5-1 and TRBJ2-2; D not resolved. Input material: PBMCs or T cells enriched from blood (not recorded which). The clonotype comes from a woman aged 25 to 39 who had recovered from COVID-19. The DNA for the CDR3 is TGCGCCACCAGGCAGACGAACACCGGGGAGCTGTTTTTT. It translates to CATRQTNTGELFF.